Included here is one T cell receptor (beta chain) sequence, with context. Antigen specificity is unknown. These data originate in a study of siplizumab effects on memory and regulatory T cells. General study results and limits: The study found that mappable alloreactive CD4+ clones averaged 68.8% Treg-derived with siplizumab and 25% to 30% in controls. Siplizumab produced a significant reduction in alloreactive sequences that were traceable to unstimulated CD4+ memory cells. Apparently more diverse than memory cells, naive T cells also seemed major alloresponse contributors.

TCRdb's table, derived via immunoSEQ multiplex PCR, lists solely in-frame clones and lacks some. Of 85,000 to 130,000 clones listed, 94% are singletons. Sequenced: Tregs sorted from blood. The TCR comes from a human donor in good health.

This CDR3 reads CASSPNRGLAGGLSGELFF. The CDR3 DNA sequence: TGTGCCAGCAGCCCTAATAGGGGACTAGCGGGAGGGCTGTCCGGGGAGCTGTTTTTT. This chain uses TRBV2 with TRBJ2-2; the match to TRBD2 covers 16 bases. The J segment lost 6 bases and the V segment lost 6 bases, leaving 13 bases of the junction unmatched. The CDR3 is 19 residues long. Germline values: CDR1 SNHLY, CDR2 FYNNEI. Full variable domain (rest looked up from reference TRBV2 and TRBJ2-2): EPEVTQTPSHQVTQMGQEVILRCVPISNHLYFYWYRQILGQKVEFLVSFYNNEISEKSEIFDDQFSVERPDGSNFTLKIRSTKLEDSAMYFCASSPNRGLAGGLSGELFFGEGSRLTVL.